The sequence of this T cell receptor beta chain was determined in a study of cytomegalovirus exposure and HLA in healthy donors. General study findings and limits: A further, later analysis showed that HLA-associated TCR beta chains (compared with equally common others) were more clonally expanded.

In its sample, this clone was seen a few times. Its matching antigen is unknown. The V gene lost 1 base and the J gene lost 0 bases, with 10 bases spanning the gap. The CDR3 totals 17 residues. CDR1 is SGHAT and CDR2 is FQNNGV in the germline V gene. A multiplex PCR was run with 60 Vbeta primers and 13 Jbeta primers. Original data processing: Later reanalysis found 80 million or so unique TCR beta chains, some 10 million of them shared. TCRdb's copy holds only in-frame clones and misses some; the assay was immunoSEQ multiplex PCR. For V, J and clone size, that table is used; D and trimming come from the DNA. The sample records roughly 180,000 clones, nearly 80% being singletons.

The V and J genes are TRBV11-2 and TRBJ1-6, with D possibly matching TRBD1 (5 bases). The TCR sequence derives from a middle-aged man in good health and CMV-seropositive. Sequenced sample: PBMCs. The DNA for the CDR3 is TGTGCCAGCAGCTTAGTTGGGGGGAGCTCCTATAATTCACCCCTCCACTTT. This gives the protein CASSLVGGSSYNSPLHF.